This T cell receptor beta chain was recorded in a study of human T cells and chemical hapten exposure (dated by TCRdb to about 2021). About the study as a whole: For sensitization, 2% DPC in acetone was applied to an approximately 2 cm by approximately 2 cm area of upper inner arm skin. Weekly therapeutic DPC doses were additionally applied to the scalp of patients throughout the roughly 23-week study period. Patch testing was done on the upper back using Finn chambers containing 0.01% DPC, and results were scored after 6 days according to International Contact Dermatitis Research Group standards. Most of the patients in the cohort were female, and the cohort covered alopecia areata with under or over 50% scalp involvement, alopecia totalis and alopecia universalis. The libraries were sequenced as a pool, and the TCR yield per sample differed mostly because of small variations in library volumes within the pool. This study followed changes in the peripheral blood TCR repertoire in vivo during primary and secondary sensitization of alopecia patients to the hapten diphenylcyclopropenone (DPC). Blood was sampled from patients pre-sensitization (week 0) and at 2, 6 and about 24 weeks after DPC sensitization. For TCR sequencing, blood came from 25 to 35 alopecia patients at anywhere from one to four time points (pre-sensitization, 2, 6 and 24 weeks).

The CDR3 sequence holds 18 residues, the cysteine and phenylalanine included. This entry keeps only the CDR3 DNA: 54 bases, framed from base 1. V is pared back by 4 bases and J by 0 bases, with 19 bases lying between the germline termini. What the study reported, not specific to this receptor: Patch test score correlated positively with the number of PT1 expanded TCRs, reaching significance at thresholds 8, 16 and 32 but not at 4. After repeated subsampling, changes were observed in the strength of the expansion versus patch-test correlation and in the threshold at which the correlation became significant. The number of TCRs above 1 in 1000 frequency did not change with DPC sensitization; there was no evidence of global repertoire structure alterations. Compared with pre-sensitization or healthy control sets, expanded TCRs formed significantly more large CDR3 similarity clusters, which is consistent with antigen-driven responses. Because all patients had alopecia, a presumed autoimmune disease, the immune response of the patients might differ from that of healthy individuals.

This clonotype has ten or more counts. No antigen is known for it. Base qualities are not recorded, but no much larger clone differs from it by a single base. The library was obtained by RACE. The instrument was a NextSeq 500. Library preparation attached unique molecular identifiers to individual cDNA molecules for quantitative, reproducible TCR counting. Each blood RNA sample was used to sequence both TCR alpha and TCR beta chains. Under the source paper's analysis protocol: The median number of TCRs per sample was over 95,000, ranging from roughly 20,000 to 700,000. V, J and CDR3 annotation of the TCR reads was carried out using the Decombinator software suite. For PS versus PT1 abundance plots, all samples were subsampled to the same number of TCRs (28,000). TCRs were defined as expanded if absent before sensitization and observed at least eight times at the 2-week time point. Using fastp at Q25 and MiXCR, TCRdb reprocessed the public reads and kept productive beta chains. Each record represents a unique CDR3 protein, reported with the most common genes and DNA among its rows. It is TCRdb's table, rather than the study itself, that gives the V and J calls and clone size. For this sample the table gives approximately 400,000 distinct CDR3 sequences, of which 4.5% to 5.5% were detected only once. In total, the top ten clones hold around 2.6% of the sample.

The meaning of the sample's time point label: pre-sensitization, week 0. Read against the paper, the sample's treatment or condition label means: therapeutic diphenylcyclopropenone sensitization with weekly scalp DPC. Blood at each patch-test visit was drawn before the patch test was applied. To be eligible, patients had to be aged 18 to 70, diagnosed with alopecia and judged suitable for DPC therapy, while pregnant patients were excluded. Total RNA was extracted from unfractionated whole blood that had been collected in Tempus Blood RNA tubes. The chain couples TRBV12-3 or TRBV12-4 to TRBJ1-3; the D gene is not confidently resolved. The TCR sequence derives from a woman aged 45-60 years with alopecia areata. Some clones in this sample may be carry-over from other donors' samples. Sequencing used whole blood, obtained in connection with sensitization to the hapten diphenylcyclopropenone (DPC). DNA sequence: TGTGCCAGCAGTTCCGGCAGGTCCTACTCATTCTCTGGAAACACCATATATTTT. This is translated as CASSSGRSYSFSGNTIYF.